The present entry profiles one T cell receptor (beta chain) with its context. Its antigen is undetermined. Since all of the isolated RNA was reverse transcribed, expressed TCRB transcripts were what got sequenced. Sequenced by immunoSEQ multiplex PCR; TCRdb stores in-frame clones only, minus some. The sample carries under 300,000 clones, about 23% recorded once. The CDR3 sequence is 14 residues long. CDR1 PRHDT and CDR2 FYEKMQ come from the germline V gene (reference sequence). V shed 1 base, J shed 7 bases, and the junction held 6 bases outside the gene matches. This specimen comes from a study of beta chain features in type 1 diabetes. Study details: Cell yields, age and gender were similar between patients and healthy donors.

General study points: Over-representation of high TCR-expressing cells was a possible consequence of cDNA sequencing. Moderate yet significant TCRB CDR3 shortening was seen in Type 1 diabetes patients in all four CD4+ subsets. Insertion counts at VDJ junctions were lower in type 1 diabetes patients, who also showed more deletions there.

Sequencing was performed on naive CD4+ T cells from blood. J is TRBJ2-7 and V is TRBV13, with TRBD1 matching 8 bases. The clonotype originates from a woman younger than 45 with type 1 diabetes. This chain's CDR3 is CASSLAGRGLEQYF. CDR3 nucleotide sequence: TGTGCCAGCAGCTTAGCGGGCAGGGGGCTGGAGCAGTACTTC.